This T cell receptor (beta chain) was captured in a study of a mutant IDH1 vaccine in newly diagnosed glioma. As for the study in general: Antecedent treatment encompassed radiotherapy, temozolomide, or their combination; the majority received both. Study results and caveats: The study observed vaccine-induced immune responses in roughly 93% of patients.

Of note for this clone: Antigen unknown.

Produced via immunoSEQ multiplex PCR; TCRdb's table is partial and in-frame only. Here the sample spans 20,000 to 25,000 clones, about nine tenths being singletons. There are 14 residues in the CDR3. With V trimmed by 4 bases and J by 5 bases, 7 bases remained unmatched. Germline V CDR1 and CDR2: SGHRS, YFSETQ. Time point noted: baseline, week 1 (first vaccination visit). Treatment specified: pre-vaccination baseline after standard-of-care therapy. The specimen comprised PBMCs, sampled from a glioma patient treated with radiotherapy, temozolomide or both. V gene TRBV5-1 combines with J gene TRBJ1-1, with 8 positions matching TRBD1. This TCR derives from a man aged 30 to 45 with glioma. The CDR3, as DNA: TGCGCCAGCAGCGTTGGACAGGGTGGGACTGAAGCTTTCTTT. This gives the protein CASSVGQGGTEAFF.